This record concerns one T cell receptor beta chain sequence. Using immunoSEQ multiplex PCR, the repertoire was profiled, and TCRdb retains in-frame clones only, with some absent. The table shows roughly 220,000 clones, with 84% occurring only once. With 6 bases removed from V and 5 bases from J, the gap between germline ends came to 10 bases. Germline values: CDR1 MNHEY, CDR2 SVGEGT. The CDR3 contains 12 residues. The data stem from a study of blood T cell repertoires in COVID-19. On the study more broadly: Sample material is recorded as cDNA or gDNA derived from T cells, B-cell-depleted T cells, or PBMCs.

Participant ages covered about 18 to 95 years across around 22 US areas. Grouping used clinical history reported by participants in a survey and questionnaire. This chain joins TRBV6-2 or TRBV6-3 and TRBJ1-2; no clear D gene. The source is a woman in her forties who had recovered from COVID-19. Sequenced input: PBMCs or T cells enriched from blood (not recorded which). As DNA, the CDR3 is TGTGCCAGCAGCCCCGAGTGGTATGGCTACACCTTC. It codes for CASSPEWYGYTF.